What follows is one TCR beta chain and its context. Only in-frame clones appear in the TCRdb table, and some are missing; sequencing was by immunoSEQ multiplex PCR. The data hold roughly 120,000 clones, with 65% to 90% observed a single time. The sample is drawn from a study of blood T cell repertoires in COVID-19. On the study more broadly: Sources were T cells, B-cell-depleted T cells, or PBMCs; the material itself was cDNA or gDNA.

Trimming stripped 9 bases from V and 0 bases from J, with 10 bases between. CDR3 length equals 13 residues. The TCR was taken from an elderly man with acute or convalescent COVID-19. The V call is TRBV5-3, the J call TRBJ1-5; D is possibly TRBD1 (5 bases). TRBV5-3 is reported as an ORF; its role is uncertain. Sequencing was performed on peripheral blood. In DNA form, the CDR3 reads TGTGCCATTCGACAGTATAGCAATCAGCCCCAGCATTTT. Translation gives CAIRQYSNQPQHF.